This record looks at one TCR beta chain sequence and its context. No antigen is known for it. Assay: immunoSEQ multiplex PCR; the TCRdb copy retains only in-frame clones and omits some. In the table there are about 80,000 clones, 70% to 90% of which are singletons. The sample is drawn from a study of identifying expanded T cells in peripheral blood. General study results and limits: Differentially abundant clones: roughly 1.3 between replicates, 16.4 at approximately two weeks, roughly 18 at four. Variance in clone template counts between two-week samples significantly increased with total template count across all healthy donors.

No infections or other immune events were documented during collection. The sample comprised blood. The TCR originated in a person aged 18 to 75 in good health.

CDR3 amino acids: CASSLNPGVYGYTF. The CDR3 DNA sequence: TGTGCCAGCAGCTTGAACCCGGGGGTCTATGGCTACACCTTC. The rearrangement uses TRBV6-5 and TRBJ1-2; TRBD1 is a possible D gene (5 bases). Trimming took 6 bases from V and 4 from J, leaving 15 bases between them. Germline loops: CDR1 MNHEY, CDR2 SVGAGI. The CDR3 has 14 residues.